These 26 T cell receptor beta chains originate from one sample sequenced in a study of blood T cell repertoires in COVID-19. Generated by immunoSEQ multiplex PCR, the TCRdb table keeps only in-frame clones and is missing some. Among roughly 200,000 clones, approximately 80% were seen once, and the ten largest hold about 7%. The sample taken for sequencing was peripheral blood. The receptors were sampled from a woman between 35 and 50 years old with COVID-19, enrolled during active disease.

V and J are TRBV5-1 and TRBJ2-7, with 13 bases aligning to TRBD2. Losses at the gene ends were 2 bases for V and 6 bases for J; bases not matched to a gene: 8. This CDR3 contains 16 residues. CDR1 is SGHRS and CDR2 is YFSETQ in the germline V gene. The CDR3 DNA sequence: TGCGCCAGCAGCTTTTGGACTAGCGGGAGTGTCAGCGAGCAGTACTTC. It yields the protein CASSFWTSGSVSEQYF.

Concerning this clone: At one boundary the junction diverges from the germline segment, which might be a read error. The rearrangement uses TRBV6-1 and TRBJ1-6; D gene unclear. The length of the CDR3 is 14 residues. The V gene's germline CDR1 is MNHNS and CDR2 SASEGT. CDR3 bases: TGTGCCAGCAATGAAAAACAGTATAATTCACCCCTCCACTTT. Translating it yields CASNEKQYNSPLHF.

The chain couples TRBV7-6 to TRBJ2-5; 8 nucleotides agree with TRBD2. V was pared by 2 bases and J by 7 bases, with 6 bases of the junction left unmatched. Germline V gives CDR1 SGHVS, CDR2 FNYEAQ. CDR3 length: 14 residues. CDR3 protein: CASSLREGPGTQYF. CDR3 bases: TGTGCCAGCAGCTTACGGGAGGGGCCGGGGACCCAGTACTTC. Combining the CDR3 with reference TRBV7-6 and TRBJ2-5 gives the whole variable domain GAGVSQSPRYKVTKRGQDVALRCDPISGHVSLYWYRQALGQGPEFLTYFNYEAQQDKSGLPNDRFSAERPEGSISTLTIQRTEQRDSAMYRCASSLREGPGTQYFGPGTRLLVL.

The chain has TRBV5-1 and TRBJ2-3; perhaps TRBD2 as D (5 bases). Germline CDR1 is SGHRS and CDR2 is YFSETQ. V dropped 4 bases and J dropped 4 bases, with 16 bases sitting between them. This CDR3 has 15 amino acids. Here the CDR3 reads CASSRREGRADTQYF. The CDR3 nucleotides are TGCGCCAGCAGCCGGAGAGAGGGTCGAGCAGATACGCAGTATTTT.

CDR3 region: CASQWSGNQPQHF. In DNA form, the CDR3 reads TGTGCTTCGCAATGGAGTGGCAATCAGCCCCAGCATTTT. The rearrangement links TRBV6-6 to TRBJ1-5; D gene uncertain. Germline CDR1 and CDR2: MNHNY and SVGAGI (reference sequence). The CDR3 totals 13 residues.

This clone appeared once. The J gene is TRBJ2-6, the V gene TRBV4-1; 7 positions match TRBD2. V lost 1 base, J lost 0 bases, and 6 bases stayed unmatched. Germline CDR1 and CDR2: MGHRA and YSYEKL. The CDR3 is 18 residues long. In DNA, the CDR3 is TGCGCCAGCAGCCAAGGTAGCGGGCTCGGCTCTGGGGCCAACGTCCTGACTTTC. Translation gives CASSQGSGLGSGANVLTF.

This clone turned up a few times. The chain couples TRBV13 to TRBJ1-5, with TRBD1 identical over 7 bases. The germline V gene has CDR1 PRHDT and CDR2 FYEKMQ (reference sequence). V dropped 3 bases and J dropped 3; count of bases not matched to a gene: 5. The CDR3 sequence is 15 residues long. CDR3 nucleotide sequence: TGTGCCAGCAGCTTGGGGACAGCCGACAATCAGCCCCAGCATTTT. The encoded protein is CASSLGTADNQPQHF.

For the CDR3, the DNA is TGTGCCAGCAGCCTTCTAGCGGGGCGGGACACCGGGGAGCTGTTTTTT. Translation: CASSLLAGRDTGELFF. This sequence joins TRBV11-1 and TRBJ2-2; 9 bases agree with TRBD2. With 5 bases clipped from V and 3 bases from J, the junction kept 7 bases outside the gene matches. The CDR3 is 16 residues long. Germline loops: CDR1 SGHAT, CDR2 FQDESV (reference sequence). Full variable domain (missing parts from reference TRBV11-1 and TRBJ2-2): EAEVAQSPRYKITEKSQAVAFWCDPISGHATLYWYRQILGQGPELLVQFQDESVVDDSQLPKDRFSAERLKGVDSTLKIQPAELGDSAMYLCASSLLAGRDTGELFFGEGSRLTVL.

The V and J genes are TRBV6-5 and TRBJ1-4, with D unclear. Germline CDR1 MNHEY, CDR2 SVGAGI. This CDR3 spans 13 amino acids. V dropped 11 bases and J dropped 0 bases, with 10 bases sitting between them. The DNA of the CDR3 is TGTGCCGTCCGCGGGGCAACTAATGAAAAACTGTTTTTT. Its translation: CAVRGATNEKLFF.

The chain carries TRBV11-2 and TRBJ1-6, with TRBD1 matching 7 bases. This CDR3 is 15 amino acids long. Germline V gives CDR1 SGHAT, CDR2 FQNNGV. The V and J ends lost 6 bases and 4 bases, in that order; junction bases with no gene match: 6. The CDR3 here is CASRSDRRYNSPLHF. The DNA of the CDR3 is TGTGCCAGCAGATCGGACAGGAGATATAATTCACCCCTCCACTTT.

This clone came up once. The chain recombines TRBV6-6 with TRBJ1-2, with TRBD1 matching 7 bases. With 5 bases clipped from V and 8 bases from J, the junction kept 11 bases outside the gene matches. CDR3 length equals 14 residues. Per the germline V gene, CDR1 is MNHNY and CDR2 is SVGAGI (reference sequence). The CDR3 nucleotides read TGTGCCAGCAGTCGGGACAGCGCTTGGGGGGGCTACACCTTC. It yields the protein CASSRDSAWGGYTF.

V usage is TRBV11-2 and J usage is TRBJ2-7; a possible D gene is TRBD1 (7 bases). V was clipped by 5 bases and J by 2 bases, with 22 bases between them. Germline lookup yields CDR1 SGHAT and CDR2 FQNNGV. The CDR3 consists of 17 residues. CDR3 sequence reads: CASSPISRGTEPYEQYF. CDR3 bases: TGTGCCAGCAGCCCCATATCCCGCGGGACAGAGCCCTACGAGCAGTACTTC.

The rearrangement links TRBV2 to TRBJ1-2, with 8 bases fitting TRBD1. The CDR3 is made up of 13 amino acids. J gave up 6 bases and V 5 bases, and 5 bases lay outside the gene matches. Germline V gene lookup returns CDR1 SNHLY and CDR2 FYNNEI. The CDR3 reads CASSMDRANGYTF. In nucleotides, the CDR3 is TGTGCCAGCAGTATGGACAGGGCGAATGGCTACACCTTC.

V and J are TRBV3-1 (or the pseudogene TRBV3-2) and TRBJ1-1; TRBD1 aligns across 7 bases. The trim removed 4 bases at V and 9 bases at J, leaving 5 bases unmatched. This CDR3 has 12 residues. Germline V gives CDR1 LGHDT, CDR2 YNNKEL (reference sequence). The CDR3 region has the DNA TGTGCCAGCAGCCTCATGACAGGGAAAGCTTTCTTT. Residues: CASSLMTGKAFF.

The chain uses TRBV5-1 and TRBJ1-2; 8 positions agree with TRBD1. CDR1 and CDR2 (germline): SGHRS, YFSETQ. The CDR3 loop spans 14 amino acids. V lost 3 bases to trimming and J lost 6 bases; unmatched junction nucleotides: 7. CDR3 in DNA: TGCGCCAGCAGCTCCGGACAGGGCATAGATGGCTACACCTTC. Its translation is CASSSGQGIDGYTF.

Here the CDR3 reads CASSLRGGPTYEQYF. The CDR3 DNA is TGTGCCAGCAGCTTACGCGGGGGCCCCACCTACGAGCAGTACTTC. The chain couples TRBV7-2 to TRBJ2-7; TRBD2 is a possible D gene (7 bases). The V end lost 2 bases, the J end lost 2 bases, and 13 bases lay between the germline ends. The CDR3 has 15 residues. Germline CDR1 SGHTA, CDR2 FQGNSA.

This clone was recorded once. The rearrangement links TRBV6-5 to TRBJ1-4; 7 positions agree with TRBD1. Germline values: CDR1 MNHEY, CDR2 SVGAGI. The CDR3 is made up of 14 amino acids. V trimming: 6 bases; J trimming: 8 bases; junction bases outside the gene matches: 9. The CDR3 bases are TGTGCCAGCAGCCCCGACAGGGTCGGAGAAAAACTGTTTTTT. Amino acid sequence: CASSPDRVGEKLFF.

This clone was recorded a few times. The chain combines TRBV19 with TRBJ1-1; TRBD1 is a possible D gene (5 bases). Germline V gives CDR1 LNHDA, CDR2 SQIVND (reference sequence). V lost 4 bases and J 3 bases, leaving 12 bases between the germline ends. CDR3 size: 14 residues. The CDR3 region has the DNA TGTGCCAGTAGTAACGACTTAGGGGACACTGAAGCTTTCTTT. Its protein is CASSNDLGDTEAFF.

In its sample, this clone was seen a few times. The chain links TRBV5-1 to TRBJ2-5; no clear D gene. The germline V gene has CDR1 SGHRS and CDR2 YFSETQ. The CDR3 is 14 residues long. V lost 0 bases and J 1 base, leaving 7 bases between the germline ends. Written as DNA, the CDR3 is TGCGCCAGCAGCTTGGATGTGGCCCAAGAGACCCAGTACTTC. Protein sequence: CASSLDVAQETQYF. Full variable domain (remainder filled in from reference TRBV5-1 and TRBJ2-5): KAGVTQTPRYLIKTRGQQVTLSCSPISGHRSVSWYQQTPGQGLQFLFEYFSETQRNKGNFPGRFSGRQFSNSRSEMNVSTLELGDSALYLCASSLDVAQETQYFGPGTRLLVL.

V and J are TRBV6-2 or TRBV6-3 and TRBJ2-5, with D possibly TRBD2 on 6 matching bases. This CDR3 is 14 amino acids long. The V gene's germline CDR1 is MNHEY and CDR2 SVGEGT. The ends were cut back, 6 bases at V and 5 bases at J, with 16 bases in the middle. The CDR3 loop is CASSPRGRSETQYF. The CDR3 DNA follows: TGTGCCAGCAGCCCCAGAGGGAGGTCCGAGACCCAGTACTTC.

The chain has TRBV6-5 and TRBJ2-1, with D perhaps matching TRBD2 (6 bases). V lost 6 bases to trimming and J lost 2 bases, with 8 bases between them. CDR1 is MNHEY and CDR2 is SVGAGI in the germline V gene. This CDR3 has 13 amino acids. CDR3 nucleotide sequence: TGTGCCAGCAGCCGGGAGACCTACAATGAGCAGTTCTTC. Protein: CASSRETYNEQFF.

This chain links TRBV4-1 with TRBJ2-7; TRBD2 matches 14 bases. With 3 bases clipped from V and 1 base from J, the junction kept 5 bases outside the gene matches. This CDR3 is 17 amino acids long. CDR1 and CDR2 from the germline V gene are MGHRA and YSYEKL. The CDR3 coding sequence is TGCGCCAGCAGCCAGGGACTAGCGGGAGTAGTATCCTACGAGCAGTACTTC. This codes for CASSQGLAGVVSYEQYF.

This sequence joins TRBV19 and TRBJ2-7; D unclear. The CDR3 totals 13 residues. The ends were cut back, 7 bases at V and 4 bases at J, with 14 bases in the middle. Germline V CDR1 and CDR2: LNHDA, SQIVND (reference sequence). The CDR3 nucleotides are TGTGCCAGTACTTCTAGGCCACCGTACGAGCAGTACTTC. Its protein is CASTSRPPYEQYF. The full variable domain, completed using reference TRBV19 and TRBJ2-7, is DGGITQSPKYLFRKEGQNVTLSCEQNLNHDAMYWYRQDPGQGLRLIYYSQIVNDFQKGDIAEGYSVSREKKESFPLTVTSAQKNPTAFYLCASTSRPPYEQYFGPGTRLTVT.

The rearrangement uses TRBV6-5 and TRBJ2-7; D remains unclear. Germline CDR1 reads MNHEY; CDR2 reads SVGAGI. The CDR3 is 13 residues long. V lost 5 bases and J 3 bases, leaving 11 bases between the germline ends. The CDR3 spells CASSLGQIYEQYF. CDR3 in DNA: TGTGCCAGCAGTCTAGGTCAGATCTACGAGCAGTACTTC.

This clone was seen only a few times. V is TRBV6-1 and J is TRBJ1-6; 8 nucleotides match TRBD1. From germline, CDR1 is MNHNS and CDR2 SASEGT. The CDR3 sequence is 15 residues long. Germline trimming cut 2 bases from V and 7 bases from J; bases unmatched to any gene: 4. The CDR3 DNA sequence: TGTGCCAGCAGTGAAATTACAGGGGGGAATTCACCCCTCCACTTT. This translates into CASSEITGGNSPLHF.

The chain joins TRBV5-1 to TRBJ2-2; D may be TRBD1 (5 bases). Trimming took off 6 bases at V and 0 bases at J, with 18 bases between the two ends. Germline V gives CDR1 SGHRS, CDR2 YFSETQ. The CDR3 is 17 residues long. CDR3 in DNA: TGCGCCAGCACCCTGGATAGACAGCGCACGAACACCGGGGAGCTGTTTTTT. The encoded protein is CASTLDRQRTNTGELFF.